This passage covers 2 T cell receptor beta chains from one sample sequenced in a study of CD8+CD57+ T cells in acquired aplastic anemia. CDR3 and TCR beta VDJ profiling relied on genomic DNA as the template. One entry per CDR3 protein results from TCRdb running MiXCR on the reads. Of approximately 160,000 distinct CDR3 sequences in the sample, approximately 40% were seen once. The sample comprised sorted CD4+, CD8+, or CD8+CD57+ T cells (not recorded which) from PBMCs. These receptors all stem from a human donor in good health.

A word on this clonotype: Mismatch with germline at one junction end may stem from a read error. This chain uses TRBV15 with TRBJ1-6; D gene uncertain. From germline, CDR1 is LNHNV and CDR2 YYDKDF (reference sequence). The CDR3 is 12 residues long. Here the CDR3 reads CASRTGNSPLHF. In nucleotides, the CDR3 is TGTGCCAGCCGGACGGGGAATTCGCCCCTCCACTTT.

A word on this clonotype: Given the absence of the conserved phenylalanine or tryptophan at the CDR3 end, a read error is likely. V gene TRBV20-1 combines with J gene TRBJ1-2; D remains ambiguous. Trimming stripped 6 bases from V and 6 bases from J, with 11 bases between. CDR3 length: 11 residues. CDR1 is DFQATT, CDR2 SNEGSKA, per germline (reference sequence). The chain's CDR3 is CSAEPRHGYTS. DNA of the CDR3: TGCAGTGCCGAACCACGACATGGCTACACCTCC.